This record looks at one T cell receptor (beta chain) sequence and its context. The antigen is unknown. Libraries were prepared by immunoSEQ multiplex PCR; TCRdb keeps only in-frame clonotypes and omits some of them. The sample gives roughly 74,000 clones, approximately 85% of which show up once; 2% to 2.5% is in the top ten. The sample is drawn from a study of a mutant IDH1 vaccine in newly diagnosed glioma. The wider study: Vaccines were first given 4-6 weeks after radiotherapy alone, or with temozolomide cycles. Antecedent treatment encompassed radiotherapy, temozolomide, or their combination; the majority received both. Study-wide results and limits: A vaccine-induced immune response developed in about 93% of the patients.

The CDR3 spans 16 residues. With 0 bases removed from V and 1 base from J, the gap between germline ends came to 14 bases. The germline V gene has CDR1 SGHKS and CDR2 YYEKEE (reference sequence). Regarding time point: week 23, last vaccination. The content of each vaccine dose was 300 ug of mutant IDH1 20-mer peptide, and topical imiquimod accompanied it. The input for sequencing was PBMCs, taken from a glioma patient whose treatment included an IDH1 peptide vaccine. The V gene is TRBV5-5, the J gene TRBJ2-7; tentatively, D is TRBD1 or TRBD2 (5 bases each). This TCR came from a man under 40 with glioma. Some clones in this sample may be carry-over from other donors' samples. The CDR3 coding sequence is TGTGCCAGCAGCTTGGGCACGAGGGGACCATCCTACGAGCAGTACTTC. This encodes CASSLGTRGPSYEQYF.